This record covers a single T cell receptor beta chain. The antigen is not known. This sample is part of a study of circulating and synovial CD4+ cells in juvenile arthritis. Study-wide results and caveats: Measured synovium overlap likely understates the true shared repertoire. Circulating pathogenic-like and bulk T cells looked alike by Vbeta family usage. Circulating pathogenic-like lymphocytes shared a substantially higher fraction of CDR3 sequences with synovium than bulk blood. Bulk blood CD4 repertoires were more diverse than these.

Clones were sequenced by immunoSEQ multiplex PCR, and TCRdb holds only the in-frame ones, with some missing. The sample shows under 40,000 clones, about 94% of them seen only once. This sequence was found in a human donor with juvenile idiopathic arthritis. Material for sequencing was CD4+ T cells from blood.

The CDR3 coding sequence is TGTGCCAGCAGTCCCTTGGGACAGGGTGAGGAAAAACTGTTTTTT. Protein product: CASSPLGQGEEKLFF. J is TRBJ1-4 and V is TRBV28, with TRBD1 matching 9 bases. There are 15 residues in the CDR3. With 5 bases clipped from V and 8 bases from J, the junction kept 9 bases outside the gene matches. Germline CDR1 MDHEN, CDR2 SYDVKM.